This record covers a single T cell receptor beta chain. The antigen is unknown. These data belong to a study of cytomegalovirus exposure and HLA in healthy donors. At the level of the study: The same platform was used for the roughly 120 validation repertoires as for the approximately 720 first-cohort repertoires, as reported in a later analysis.

TCRdb keeps only in-frame clones here, not all; method: immunoSEQ multiplex PCR. The sample has roughly 300,000 clones; 87% are singletons. Findings and limits, study-wide: The CMV antigen specificity of a few CMV-associated chains was confirmed through in vitro analysis. Listed as cytomegalovirus-associated were approximately 160 TCR beta chains.

The donors were part of the validation cohort of 120 or so subjects. That cohort was separate from the first cohort, which comprised about 730 subjects. The sequence was obtained from a woman in her thirties in good health and CMV-seropositive. Input material: PBMCs.

This CDR3 is CASSPGSGNTIYF. CDR3 nucleotide sequence: TGTGCCAGCAGCCCTGGCTCTGGAAACACCATATATTTT. This chain links TRBV5-6 with TRBJ1-3; no reliable D call. Germline CDR1 is SGHDT and CDR2 is YYEEEE. The ends were cut back, 4 bases at V and 0 bases at J, with 5 bases in the middle. The CDR3 is 13 residues long.